This T cell receptor (beta chain) is from a study of response to subunit inactivated influenza vaccine. Overall study findings and caveats: That few new T cells are recruited by each seasonal influenza vaccination was the authors' suggestion.

TCRdb analysed the RT-PCR reads with MiXCR anew, one entry per CDR3 protein. Of 750,000 to 850,000 distinct CDR3 sequences in the sample, less than 20% were seen once. CDR1 is MDHEN, CDR2 SYDVKM, per germline. Trimming took 4 bases from V and 2 from J; bases not matched to a gene: 4. CDR3 length: 15 residues. Details on this clonotype: Its antigen remains unidentified.

The V and J genes are TRBV28 and TRBJ2-3, with 9 bases lining up with TRBD2. The source is a man aged 45-65 years who received an inactivated influenza vaccine. Sequences were derived from PBMCs from blood, sampled more than 4 days after vaccination. The CDR3 DNA sequence: TGTGCCAGCAGTTCCAGCGGGAGGACCACAGATACGCAGTATTTT. The encoded protein is CASSSSGRTTDTQYF.